This TCR beta chain emerged from a study of spatial heterogeneity in lung cancer. About the research overall: Within raw reads, each unique TCR and UMI combination appeared on average more than ten times. Study-wide results and limits: Tumors with more nonsynonymous mutations had more expanded intratumoral alpha and beta TCRs.

The CDR3 contains 13 residues. Deletions cut 5 bases from V and 4 bases from J, with 8 bases between. The germline V gene encodes CDR1 SGHTA and CDR2 FQGTGA. TCRdb reanalysed the 5' RACE reads using MiXCR and keeps one entry per CDR3 protein. This sample has 9,200 or so distinct CDR3 sequences; roughly 8.4% occur once, and the top ten carry roughly a quarter. As concerns this clonotype: The target antigen is unknown.

As for time point: sample taken at primary tumor resection. Here the sequenced sample was lung tumor tissue, taken at surgery. The chain recombines TRBV7-3 with TRBJ2-2; D uncertain. The TCR was taken from a male donor with early-stage non-small cell lung cancer. CDR3 nucleotide sequence: TGTGCCAGCAGCCAAGACCTCACCGGGGAGCTGTTTTTT. Translation gives CASSQDLTGELFF. Full variable domain (rest looked up from reference TRBV7-3 and TRBJ2-2): GAGVSQTPSNKVTEKGKYVELRCDPISGHTALYWYRQSLGQGPEFLIYFQGTGAADDSGLPNDRFFAVRPEGSVSTLKIQRTERGDSAVYLCASSQDLTGELFFGEGSRLTVL.